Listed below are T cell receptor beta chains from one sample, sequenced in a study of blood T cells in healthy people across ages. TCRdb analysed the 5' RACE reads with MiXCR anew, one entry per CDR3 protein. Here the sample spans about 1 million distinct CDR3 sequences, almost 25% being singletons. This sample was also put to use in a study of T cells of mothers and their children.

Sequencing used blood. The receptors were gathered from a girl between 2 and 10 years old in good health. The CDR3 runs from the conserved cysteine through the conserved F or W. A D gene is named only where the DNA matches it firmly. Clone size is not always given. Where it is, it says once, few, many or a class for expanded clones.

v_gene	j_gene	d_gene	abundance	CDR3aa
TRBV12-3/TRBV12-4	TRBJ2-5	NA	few	CASSALQGAEQYF
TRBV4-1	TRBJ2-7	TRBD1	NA	CASSIDRGSAYEQYF
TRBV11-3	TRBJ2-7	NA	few	CASSSVGVKGYYEQYF
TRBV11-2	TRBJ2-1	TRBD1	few	CASSPRDRLNEQFF
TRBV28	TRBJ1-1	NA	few	CASSFDNTEAFF
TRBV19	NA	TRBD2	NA	CASSYLAGLNEQFF
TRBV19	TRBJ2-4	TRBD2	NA	CASSIDHLAGVFMGAKNIQYF
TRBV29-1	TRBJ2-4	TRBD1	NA	CSVWQGAQNIQYF
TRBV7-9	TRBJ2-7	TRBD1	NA	CASSRGQGAYEQYF
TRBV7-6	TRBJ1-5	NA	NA	CASSLAGLQPQHF
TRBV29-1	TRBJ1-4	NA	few	CSVEVGQLLFF
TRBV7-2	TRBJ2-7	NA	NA	CASSIVEGRISSYEQYF
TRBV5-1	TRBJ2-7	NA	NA	CASSSNTGGHNGEQYF
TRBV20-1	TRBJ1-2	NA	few	CSVPTGDYGYTF
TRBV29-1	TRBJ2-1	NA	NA	CSAQTGRVVEQFF
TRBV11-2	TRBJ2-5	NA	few	CASSLDEAGEQYF
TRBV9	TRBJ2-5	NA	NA	CASSGGDISKTQYF
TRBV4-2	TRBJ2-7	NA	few	CASSQEAVYEQYF
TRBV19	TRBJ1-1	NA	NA	CASSIQGSTTEAFF
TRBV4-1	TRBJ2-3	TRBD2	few	CASSQVGGSAADTQYF
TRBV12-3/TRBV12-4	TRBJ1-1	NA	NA	CASSLAKGTEAFF
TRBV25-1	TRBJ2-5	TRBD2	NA	CASSELLGTSAGETQYF
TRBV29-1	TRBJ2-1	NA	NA	CSVERIKTAANNEQFF
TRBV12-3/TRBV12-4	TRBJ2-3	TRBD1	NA	CASSNPGTVTDTQYF
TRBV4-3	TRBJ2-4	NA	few	CASSQERTVSKNIQYF
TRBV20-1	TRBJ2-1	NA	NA	CSARAFSHSYNEQFF
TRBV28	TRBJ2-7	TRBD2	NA	CASSLAGGGTYEQYF
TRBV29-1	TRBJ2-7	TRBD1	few	CSVAETGGLWYF
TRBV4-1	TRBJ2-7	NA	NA	CASSQGESEIYEQYF
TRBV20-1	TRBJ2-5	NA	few	CSARDMGTGETQYF
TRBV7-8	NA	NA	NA	CASSLAVLGPFSYEQYF
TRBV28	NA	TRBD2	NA	CASSLLFGKPPGLAGVSMGDEQFF